This T cell receptor (beta chain) was captured by sequencing in a study of T cell changes during pregnancy in multiple sclerosis. Per germline, CDR1 MGHRA and CDR2 YSYEKL. V dropped 1 base and J dropped 5 bases, with 12 bases sitting between them. The CDR3 is 14 amino acids. Generated by immunoSEQ multiplex PCR, the TCRdb table keeps only in-frame clones and is missing some. The repertoire has just under 60,000 clones, around 92% of them found once; the top ten carry 0.85%. The sequences come from peripheral blood, collected in the first trimester of pregnancy. This TCR came from a female donor with multiple sclerosis, enrolled in a pregnancy study. This chain connects TRBV4-1 to TRBJ2-7; the D gene is possibly TRBD1 (5 bases). The CDR3 region has the DNA TGCGCCAGCAGCCAAGGTGGGCAGGGCGACGAGCAGTACTTC. Its translation is CASSQGGQGDEQYF.